The next 22 T cell receptor beta chains were all read from a single sample in a study of T cells in women clearing cervical HPV infection. The protocol was immunoSEQ multiplex PCR, while the TCRdb copy is restricted to in-frame clones and leaves out a portion. The sample's table shows 30,000 to 45,000 clones. The sample comprised blood buffy coat. The receptors were sampled from a woman between 18 and 69 years old with a cervical HPV16 infection that either progressed to CIN3+ or cleared (not recorded which).

About this clone: The read stops 3 residues short of the end of the CDR3; the missing end is completed from the germline J gene. The rearrangement joins TRBV7-2 to TRBJ2-4, with TRBD2 identical over 10 bases. Germline V lookup: CDR1 SGHTA, CDR2 FQGNSA. The V and J ends lost 0 bases and 8 bases, in that order; junction bases with no gene match: 4. This CDR3 has 15 amino acids. The CDR3 DNA, read in part, is TGTGCCAGCAGCTTAGCGAGCGGGGGGGTAGACATT. This codes for CASSLASGGVDI. The full-length CDR3 reads as CASSLASGGVDIQYF. Filled out from reference TRBV7-2 and TRBJ2-4, the complete variable domain reads GAGVSQSPSNKVTEKGKDVELRCDPISGHTALYWYRQSLGQGLEFLIYFQGNSAPDKSGLPSDRFSAERTGGSVSTLTIQRTQQEDSAVYLCASSLASGGVDIQYFGAGTRLSVL.

Notes on this clone: The observed sequence ends 3 residues before the CDR3 terminus, with the missing tail filled in from the germline J gene. V gene TRBV5-4 combines with J gene TRBJ1-2; 7 bases match TRBD1. CDR1 is SGHNT, CDR2 YYREEE, per germline (reference sequence). The CDR3 extends over 16 amino acids. Losses at the gene ends were 10 bases for V and 3 bases for J; bases not matched to a gene: 18. The DNA read from the CDR3 is TGTGCCTCCCGGGGACCCGGGACAGCGGTATACTATGGC. Amino acids: CASRGPGTAVYYG. The CDR3, in full, reads CASRGPGTAVYYGYTF.

Note on this clone: The read comes to an end 3 residues before the CDR3 does, leaving the germline J gene to fill in the end. The chain combines TRBV2 with TRBJ2-1; TRBD1 matches at 8 bases. The ends lost 5 bases at V and 7 bases at J; junction bases unmatched: 1. This CDR3 spans 12 amino acids. Germline lookup yields CDR1 SNHLY and CDR2 FYNNEI. CDR3 DNA, as far as it was read: TGTGCCAGCAGTCGACAGGGGAATGAG. It yields the protein CASSRQGNE. The entire CDR3 sequence reads CASSRQGNEQFF.

The part of the CDR3 DNA that was read is TGTGCCAGCGCTACAGGAAATGGAGATACG. Encoded protein: CASATGNGDT. The CDR3 reads in full as CASATGNGDTQYF. V gene TRBV2 combines with J gene TRBJ2-3, with a tentative D call TRBD1 (5 bases). The CDR3 end falls 3 residues outside the read, so it is completed with the germline J gene. The CDR3 is 13 amino acids. Trimming left V 8 bases short and J 5 bases short, with 14 bases between. Looked up from germline, CDR1 is SNHLY and CDR2 is FYNNEI.

A word on this clone: The CDR3 goes on 3 residues after the read ends, and that part is filled in from the germline J gene. This chain uses TRBV30 with TRBJ2-2, with TRBD2 matching over 12 bases. The CDR3 consists of 19 residues. Germline V gene sequence: CDR1 GTSNPN, CDR2 SVGIG (reference sequence). V shed 4 bases and J 0 bases; nucleotides not matched to a gene: 12. This CDR3 is CAWNPSWTSGASNTGELFF. CDR3 DNA (partial): TGTGCCTGGAACCCCTCCTGGACTAGCGGGGCCTCGAACACCGGGGAG.

Note on this clone: From the germline J gene comes the end of the CDR3, since the read stops 3 residues before it. The chain couples TRBV5-6 to TRBJ1-5; no clear D. V lost 1 base to trimming and J lost 4 bases, with 6 bases between them. CDR1 and CDR2 (germline): SGHDT, YYEEEE. CDR3 size: 13 residues. The CDR3 spells CASSLSVNQPQHF. Partial CDR3 DNA: TGTGCCAGCAGCTTGTCAGTGAATCAGCCC.

Of note for this clone: Read data end 3 residues before the CDR3 end; the end is taken from the germline J gene. The genes are TRBV12-5 and TRBJ2-3, with D maybe TRBD2 (5 bases). The germline CDR1 and CDR2 sequences are LGHNT and FRNRAP. CDR3 length equals 14 residues. Partial CDR3 DNA: TGTGCTAGTGGTTTACACCGACCGGGCGGGACG. It translates to CASGLHRPGGT. The full CDR3 protein is CASGLHRPGGTQYF.

As concerns this clone: The read halts 3 residues ahead of the CDR3 end, with the missing end drawn from the germline J gene. The genes are TRBV27 and TRBJ2-4; no clear D. The germline V and J ends were trimmed by 2 bases and 0 bases, with 11 bases remaining between them. CDR3 size: 16 residues. Germline CDR1 is MNHEY and CDR2 is SMNVEV (reference sequence). Partial CDR3 DNA: TGTGCCAGCAGTTTAAGGGCCAAACTAGCCAAAAACATT. Amino acids: CASSLRAKLAKNI. The entire CDR3 protein reads CASSLRAKLAKNIQYF.

Concerning this clone itself: Sequencing ends 3 residues short of the CDR3 end; the germline J gene provides the rest. V and J are TRBV2 and TRBJ2-1; 10 bases match TRBD2. Losses at the gene ends were 5 bases for V and 7 bases for J; bases not matched to a gene: 14. This CDR3 is built from 17 residues. In germline, CDR1 is SNHLY, CDR2 FYNNEI. The CDR3 is CASSSRSSGGAGNEQFF. The CDR3 bases that were read are TGTGCCAGCAGTTCCCGATCCAGCGGGGGGGCCGGTAATGAG.

To note about this clone: The CDR3 end falls 3 residues outside the read, so it is completed with the germline J gene. The gene calls are TRBV12-3 or TRBV12-4 and TRBJ2-2, with D possibly matching TRBD1 (6 bases). V lost 3 bases and J lost 5, with 13 bases in between. The CDR3 loop spans 15 amino acids. CDR3 DNA, as far as it was read: TGTGCCAGCAGTTTTCTGGGGGCAGGGACCGGGGAG. Its translation is CASSFLGAGTGE. The whole CDR3 sequence reads CASSFLGAGTGELFF.

Comment on this clone: The CDR3 end falls 3 residues outside the read, so it is completed with the germline J gene. The J gene is TRBJ2-7, the V gene TRBV6-2 or TRBV6-3; tentative D call: TRBD2 (6 bases). The CDR3 extends over 14 amino acids. Germline V CDR1 and CDR2: MNHEY, SVGEGT. Trimming removed 6 bases at V and 6 bases at J, with 18 bases between. CDR3 bases read: TGTGCCAGCAGATCCTCCGCGGGGACGGGCGAG. This encodes CASRSSAGTGE. The complete CDR3 reads CASRSSAGTGEQYF.

Points on this clone: Sequencing ends 3 residues short of the CDR3 end; the germline J gene provides the rest. This chain connects TRBV5-1 to TRBJ2-6; D ambiguous. Germline values: CDR1 SGHRS, CDR2 YFSETQ. The CDR3 has 14 residues. V dropped 3 bases and J dropped 7 bases, with 11 bases sitting between them. Here the CDR3 reads CASSSVSVANVLTF. CDR3 bases read: TGCGCCAGCAGCTCTGTCTCGGTAGCCAACGTC.

About this clone: The DNA ends 3 residues before the CDR3 does, and the rest of the CDR3 is filled in from the germline J gene. This chain uses TRBV6-2 or TRBV6-3 with TRBJ2-2, with 10 bases fitting TRBD1. The CDR3 consists of 15 residues. Germline loops: CDR1 MNHEY, CDR2 SVGEGT. Unmatched junction bases numbered 5, after V lost 5 bases and J lost 5 bases. This CDR3 is CASSIDRGRTGELFF. The CDR3 bases that were read are TGTGCCAGCAGTATCGACAGGGGGCGAACCGGGGAG.

Comment on this clone: Germline is not matched at one junction end, which may reflect a read error. The CDR3 end falls 3 residues outside the read, so it is completed with the germline J gene. This CDR3 is also generated by other DNA sequences in the sample. V gene TRBV20-1 combines with J gene TRBJ1-3; D perhaps matches TRBD1 (6 bases). The germline V gene encodes CDR1 DFQATT and CDR2 SNEGSKA (reference sequence). The CDR3 is made up of 14 amino acids. CDR3 DNA, as far as it was read: TGCAGTGCTAGAGAGGACAGCCCTGGAAACACG. This sequence encodes CSAREDSPGNT. The whole CDR3 is CSAREDSPGNTIYF.

The CDR3 loop reads CAGTSGGVSYEQYF. The sequenced CDR3 bases are TGTGCCGGGACTAGCGGGGGGGTCTCCTACGAG. The rearrangement links TRBV30 to TRBJ2-7, with TRBD2 matching 16 bases. The sequenced fragment ends 3 residues before the CDR3 boundary, so the rest is inferred from the germline J gene. This CDR3 contains 14 residues. Germline CDR1 is GTSNPN and CDR2 is SVGIG (reference sequence). V was clipped by 8 bases and J by 0 bases; unmatched bases: 1. The full variable domain, in which reference TRBV30 and TRBJ2-7 provide the parts outside the CDR3, is SQTIHQWPATLVQPVGSPLSLECTVEGTSNPNLYWYRQAAGRGLQLLFYSVGIGQISSEVPQNLSASRPQDRQFILSSKKLLLSDSGFYLCAGTSGGVSYEQYFGPGTRLTVT.

To note about this clone: The read stops 3 residues short of the end of the CDR3; the missing end is completed from the germline J gene. The chain has TRBV30 and TRBJ2-4, with D possibly matching TRBD1 (5 bases). This CDR3 spans 12 amino acids. CDR1 is GTSNPN, CDR2 SVGIG, per germline (reference sequence). The covered CDR3 bases are TGTGCCTGGACCCTGGACAACTATGGT. It yields the protein CAWTLDNYG. In full, the CDR3 is CAWTLDNYGQYF.

A remark on this clone: Read sequence stops 3 residues before the CDR3 end, and the germline J gene provides the missing end. The chain combines TRBV18 with TRBJ2-6, with 7 bases that match TRBD1. The CDR3 runs 19 residues. Germline V gene lookup returns CDR1 KGHSH and CDR2 LQKENI. V gave up 2 bases and J gave up 1 base; unmatched junction bases: 11. CDR3 bases read: TGTGCCAGCTCACCAATGATCGTAAGACAGGGTTCTGGGGCCAACGTC. Its protein product is CASSPMIVRQGSGANV. The CDR3 in full is CASSPMIVRQGSGANVLTF.

Points on this clone: The CDR3 end is not reached by the read, which stops 3 residues before it; the germline J gene fills it in. The chain combines TRBV6-2 or TRBV6-3 with TRBJ1-2, with TRBD1 identical over 9 bases. The junction had 9 bases not matched to a gene; V was cut back by 5 bases and J by 5 bases. The length of the CDR3 is 15 residues. From germline, CDR1 is MNHEY and CDR2 SVGEGT. The part of the CDR3 DNA that was read is TGTGCCAGCAGTCAGACTCCGGGACAGGGATATGGC. This sequence encodes CASSQTPGQGYG. The full CDR3 protein reads CASSQTPGQGYGYTF.

Comment on this clone: From the germline J gene comes the end of the CDR3, since the read stops 3 residues before it. This chain uses TRBV6-4 with TRBJ1-2, with TRBD1 as a possible D gene (5 bases). There are 13 residues in the CDR3. CDR1 is MRHNA, CDR2 SNTAGT, per germline. The CDR3: CASSDQQTDTYTF. The sequenced CDR3 bases are TGTGCCAGCAGTGACCAACAGACAGATACC.

With respect to this clone: The read falls 3 residues short of the CDR3 end, and the missing part is taken from the germline J gene. The chain employs TRBV6-2 or TRBV6-3 and TRBJ1-2, with 8 bases lining up with TRBD1. Trimming removed 2 bases from V and 4 bases from J; junction bases left unmatched: 9. CDR1 MNHEY and CDR2 SVGEGT come from the germline V gene. This CDR3 spans 16 amino acids. Partial CDR3 DNA: TGTGCCAGCAGTTACCTCAGCGTCAGGGGGCTCTATGGC. It yields the protein CASSYLSVRGLYG. The complete CDR3 sequence is CASSYLSVRGLYGYTF.

On this clone itself: From the germline J gene comes the end of the CDR3, since the read stops 3 residues before it. Other DNA sequences in this specimen translate into the identical CDR3. The chain couples TRBV5-5 to TRBJ1-2, with 9 bases matching TRBD1. The CDR3 is made up of 14 amino acids. CDR1 and CDR2 from the germline V gene are SGHKS and YYEKEE (reference sequence). Incomplete CDR3 DNA: TGTGCCAGCAGCTCACAGGGGGCCATAAGGGGC. Translation gives CASSSQGAIRG. The full CDR3 sequence reads CASSSQGAIRGYTF.

A remark on this clone: The missing CDR3 end, 3 residues past where the read stops, is filled in from the germline J gene. The chain is built from TRBV20-1 and TRBJ1-3; maybe TRBD1 (6 bases). The CDR3 length is 13 residues. Germline loops: CDR1 DFQATT, CDR2 SNEGSKA (reference sequence). The ends were cut back, 7 bases at V and 0 bases at J, with 10 bases in the middle. This CDR3 is CSVTQGSGNTIYF. The CDR3 DNA, read in part, is TGCAGTGTAACACAGGGCTCTGGAAACACC.